The 20 T cell receptor beta chains presented below share a single source sample, sequenced in a study of blood T cells in healthy people across ages. A second PCR, run for about 7 to 11 cycles, used a sample-barcoded 5' primer plus a J-beta primer mix. TCRdb recomputed calls from the 5' RACE reads with MiXCR, one row per CDR3 protein. This repertoire shows about 1.6 million distinct CDR3 sequences, almost 35% found once; its top ten account for 11%. Sequencing was carried out using blood. Receptors were obtained from a woman in her thirties in good health.

A note on this clonotype: The CDR3 does not end in the conserved phenylalanine or tryptophan, so this is likely a read error. The chain combines TRBV30 with TRBJ1-2, with D unclear. Germline V gene sequence: CDR1 GTSNPN, CDR2 SVGIG (reference sequence). The V end was cut by 0 bases, the J end by 5 bases, with 7 bases between. This CDR3 is 12 amino acids long. CDR3 sequence reads: CAWSVTEYGYTC. CDR3 DNA sequence: TGTGCCTGGAGTGTAACGGAGTATGGCTACACCTGC.

This clonotype was seen a handful of times. The rearrangement uses TRBV5-1 and TRBJ2-3, with D tentatively TRBD1 (5 bases). V was pared by 4 bases and J by 1 base, with 10 bases between. CDR3 size: 14 residues. Germline CDR1 is SGHRS and CDR2 is YFSETQ. This CDR3 is CASSAIQGTDTQYF. CDR3 coding DNA: TGCGCCAGCAGCGCCATACAGGGCACAGATACGCAGTATTTT.

The V and J genes are TRBV28 and TRBJ1-1, with no clear D. V lost 4 bases, J lost 6 bases, and 15 bases lay in between. The CDR3 runs 14 residues. Germline V CDR1 and CDR2: MDHEN, SYDVKM. CDR3 region: CASSYPGRGAEAFF. The CDR3 bases are TGTGCCAGCAGTTACCCGGGAAGAGGAGCTGAAGCTTTCTTT.

This clonotype was counted between two and nine times. This chain links TRBV6-1 with TRBJ1-2; 8 bases match TRBD1. The CDR3 sequence is 16 residues long. Germline CDR1 and CDR2: MNHNS and SASEGT. With 6 bases clipped from V and 5 bases from J, the junction kept 14 bases outside the gene matches. The CDR3 region has the DNA TGTGCCAGCAGGGGTCTGGGCAGGGGGCTTCAGTATGGCTACACCTTC. Amino acid sequence: CASRGLGRGLQYGYTF.

This clonotype turned up a few times. This chain joins TRBV5-1 and TRBJ2-3; 7 bases map to TRBD1. This CDR3 comprises 16 residues. In germline, CDR1 is SGHRS, CDR2 YFSETQ. Trimming cost V 0 bases and J 2 bases; bases outside gene matches: 6. The CDR3 protein is CASSLDATGTTDTQYF. The CDR3 DNA is TGCGCCAGCAGCTTGGATGCGACAGGGACCACAGATACGCAGTATTTT. Looking up the rest from reference TRBV5-1 and TRBJ2-3 gives the full variable domain: KAGVTQTPRYLIKTRGQQVTLSCSPISGHRSVSWYQQTPGQGLQFLFEYFSETQRNKGNFPGRFSGRQFSNSRSEMNVSTLELGDSALYLCASSLDATGTTDTQYFGPGTRLTVL.

This chain joins TRBV7-9 and TRBJ2-7; 9 positions agree with TRBD2. The CDR3 is 16 amino acids. CDR1 is SEHNR and CDR2 is FQNEAQ in the germline V gene (reference sequence). V was clipped by 1 base and J by 2 bases; unmatched bases: 6. CDR3 in amino acids: CASSLEFGTSPYEQYF. For the CDR3, the DNA is TGTGCCAGCAGCTTAGAGTTCGGGACTAGCCCCTACGAGCAGTACTTC.

The genes are TRBV2 and TRBJ2-7, with a weak D call TRBD1 (6 bases). Trimming took 5 bases from V and 4 from J, leaving 15 bases between them. CDR3 size: 14 residues. The germline CDR1 and CDR2 sequences are SNHLY and FYNNEI. CDR3 protein: CASSKDRSGYEQYF. The CDR3 DNA follows: TGTGCCAGCAGTAAGGACAGAAGCGGTTACGAGCAGTACTTC.

The chain carries TRBV12-3 or TRBV12-4 and TRBJ2-7; possible D gene TRBD1, 6 bases. CDR3 length equals 19 residues. V lost 5 bases and J lost 0, with 26 bases in between. CDR3 sequence reads: CASSPDPIWTADYSYEQYF. CDR3 nucleotide sequence: TGTGCCAGCAGTCCTGATCCCATCTGGACAGCCGATTACTCCTACGAGCAGTACTTC.

V usage is TRBV27 and J usage is TRBJ2-3; 8 bases agree with TRBD2. Trimming cost V 1 base and J 0 bases; bases outside gene matches: 3. Germline assignment: CDR1 MNHEY and CDR2 SMNVEV (reference sequence). The CDR3 extends over 16 amino acids. CDR3 amino acids: CASSLFAGGSTDTQYF. The CDR3 coding sequence is TGTGCCAGCAGTTTATTTGCGGGAGGCAGCACAGATACGCAGTATTTT.

This clonotype was seen a handful of times. The chain joins TRBV29-1 to TRBJ2-5; unclear D gene. The V gene lost 6 bases and the J gene lost 9 bases, with 14 bases spanning the gap. CDR3 size: 11 residues. Germline CDR1 SQVTM, CDR2 ANQGSEA. CDR3 coding DNA: TGCAGCGTCCTCACAGTTGAAGCCCAGTACTTC. Its protein product is CSVLTVEAQYF.

The CDR3 sequence: CASSLRYRGRPSYEQYF. The CDR3 DNA follows: TGCGCCAGCAGCCTTCGTTACAGGGGGCGACCGTCCTACGAGCAGTACTTC. The rearrangement uses TRBV4-1 and TRBJ2-7; 9 nucleotides match TRBD1. Trimming took 4 bases from V and 1 from J; bases not matched to a gene: 11. The CDR3 spans 17 residues. Germline V gene lookup returns CDR1 MGHRA and CDR2 YSYEKL.

This clonotype was seen at least ten times. The rearrangement links TRBV10-3 to TRBJ2-3; unclear D gene. Trimming took off 6 bases at V and 4 bases at J, with 17 bases between the two ends. The CDR3 contains 15 residues. Germline CDR1 reads ENHRY; CDR2 reads SYGVKD. CDR3 protein: CAISDTVAEADTQYF. Here the CDR3 DNA reads TGTGCCATCAGCGACACGGTCGCAGAGGCAGATACGCAGTATTTT.

The chain carries TRBV9 and TRBJ1-6; D is undetermined. CDR3 length equals 13 residues. CDR1 is SGDLS and CDR2 is YYNGEE in the germline V gene. Trimming took 5 bases from V and 8 from J, leaving 11 bases between them. Written as DNA, the CDR3 is TGTGCCAGCAGAGGACCCTCGGATTCACCCCTCCACTTT. It specifies CASRGPSDSPLHF.

The rearrangement uses TRBV19 and TRBJ2-1, with 8 nucleotides matching TRBD2. CDR3 length equals 15 residues. Per the germline V gene, CDR1 is LNHDA and CDR2 is SQIVND (reference sequence). V lost 4 bases and J lost 3; bases outside the gene matches: 5. CDR3 amino acids: CASSTQGLGYNEQFF. The CDR3 region has the DNA TGTGCCAGTAGTACACAGGGACTAGGCTACAATGAGCAGTTCTTC.

This clonotype was found once. Compared with germline, one end of the junction differs, possibly owing to a read error. The chain carries TRBV10-3 and TRBJ2-7; 9 nucleotides match TRBD1. The CDR3 is made up of 15 amino acids. Germline CDR1 ENHRY, CDR2 SYGVKD. The CDR3 DNA sequence: TGTGCCATCAGTACCGGGACAGGGAGTTCCTACAAGCAGTACTTC. Its translation is CAISTGTGSSYKQYF.

On this clonotype itself: An end of the junction differs from the germline gene, which may be a read error. The CDR3 protein is CASSTRTGIYNEQFF. The CDR3, as DNA: TGCGCCAGCAGCACAAGGACAGGGATCTACAATGAGCAGTTCTTC. V and J are TRBV6-1 and TRBJ2-1, with TRBD1 matching over 8 bases. This CDR3 spans 15 amino acids. The V gene's germline CDR1 is MNHNS and CDR2 SASEGT.

In this sample, this clonotype turned up once. Without the conserved terminal phenylalanine or tryptophan, this CDR3 likely stems from a read error. The limits of the CDR3 on the DNA are not certain, so only TCRdb's listed CDR3 is given. The gene calls are TRBV30 and TRBJ2-1; the DNA was not compared with TRBD1, the D call given in the table. Per germline, CDR1 GTSNPN and CDR2 SVGIG (reference sequence). The CDR3 has 14 amino acids, counting both end residues. CDR3 residues: CAWRDNDRFAIKIS.

The CDR3 region has the DNA TGTGCCAGCAGTGGGCTAGCGGGAGCTCTGGATACGCAGTATTTT. This translates into CASSGLAGALDTQYF. The J gene is TRBJ2-3, the V gene TRBV27; 10 positions agree with TRBD2. This CDR3 spans 15 amino acids. Germline lookup yields CDR1 MNHEY and CDR2 SMNVEV (reference sequence). After removal of 5 bases from V and 6 bases from J, the junction contained 8 bases not matched to a gene.

In its sample, this clonotype was seen a few times. The chain joins TRBV27 to TRBJ2-1, with 7 nucleotides matching TRBD1. The CDR3 extends over 11 amino acids. Trimming removed 7 bases from V and 6 bases from J; junction bases left unmatched: 0. The V gene's germline CDR1 is MNHEY and CDR2 SMNVEV (reference sequence). CDR3 region: CASNRGNEQFF. For the CDR3, the DNA is TGTGCCAGCAACAGGGGCAATGAGCAGTTCTTC.

This chain joins TRBV5-1 and TRBJ2-4, with 9 positions matching TRBD2. The DNA end favors TRBJ2-5, so the J call may be wrong. Germline-derived CDR1 and CDR2 are SGHRS and YFSETQ. CDR3 size: 15 residues. CDR3 residues: CASSLTAGGEETQYF. Here the CDR3 DNA reads TGCGCCAGCAGCTTGACGGCGGGGGGGGAAGAGACCCAGTACTTC.